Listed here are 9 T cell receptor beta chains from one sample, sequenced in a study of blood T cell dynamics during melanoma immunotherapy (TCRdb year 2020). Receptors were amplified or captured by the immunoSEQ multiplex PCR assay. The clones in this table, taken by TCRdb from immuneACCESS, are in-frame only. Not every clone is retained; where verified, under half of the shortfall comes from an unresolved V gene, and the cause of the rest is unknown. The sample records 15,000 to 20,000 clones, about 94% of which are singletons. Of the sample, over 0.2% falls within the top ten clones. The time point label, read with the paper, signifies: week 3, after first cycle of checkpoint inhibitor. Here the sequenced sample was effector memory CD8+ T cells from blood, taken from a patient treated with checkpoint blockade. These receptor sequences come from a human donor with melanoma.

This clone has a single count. In DNA, the CDR3 is TGTGCCAGCAGCCCAGGGACAGGGGTGGGAGACGAGCAGTACTTC. Protein: CASSPGTGVGDEQYF. The chain is built from TRBV5-5 and TRBJ2-7, with TRBD1 matching over 10 bases. Trimming removed 4 bases from V and 5 bases from J; junction bases left unmatched: 9. Germline-derived CDR1 and CDR2 are SGHKS and YYEKEE (reference sequence). CDR3 size: 15 residues.

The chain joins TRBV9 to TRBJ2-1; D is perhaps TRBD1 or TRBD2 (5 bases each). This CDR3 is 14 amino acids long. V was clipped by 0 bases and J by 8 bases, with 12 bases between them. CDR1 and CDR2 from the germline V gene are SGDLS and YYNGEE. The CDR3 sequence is CASSVAWGTHEQFF. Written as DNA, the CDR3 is TGTGCCAGCAGCGTAGCTTGGGGGACCCATGAGCAGTTCTTC.

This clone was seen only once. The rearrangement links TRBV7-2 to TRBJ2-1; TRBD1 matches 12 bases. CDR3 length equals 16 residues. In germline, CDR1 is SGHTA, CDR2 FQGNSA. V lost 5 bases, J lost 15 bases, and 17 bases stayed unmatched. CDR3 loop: CASSRGTGGLPEDPFF. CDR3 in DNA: TGTGCCAGCAGCCGAGGGACAGGGGGCCTTCCGGAAGATCCGTTCTTC.

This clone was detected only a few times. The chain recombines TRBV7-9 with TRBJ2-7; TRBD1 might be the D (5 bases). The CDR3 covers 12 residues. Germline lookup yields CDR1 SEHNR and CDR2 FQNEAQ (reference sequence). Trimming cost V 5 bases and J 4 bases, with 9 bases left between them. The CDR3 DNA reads TGTGCCAGCAGCCCGAGACAGTACGAGCAGTACTTC. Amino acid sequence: CASSPRQYEQYF. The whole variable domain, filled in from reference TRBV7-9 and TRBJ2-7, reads DTGVSQNPRHKITKRGQNVTFRCDPISEHNRLYWYRQTLGQGPEFLTYFQNEAQLEKSRLLSDRFSAERPKGSFSTLEIQRTEQGDSAMYLCASSPRQYEQYFGPGTRLTVT.

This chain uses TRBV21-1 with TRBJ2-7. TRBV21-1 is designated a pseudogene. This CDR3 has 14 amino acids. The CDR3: CASSKDGQRDEQYF. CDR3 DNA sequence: TGTGCCAGCAGCAAAGATGGCCAAAGGGACGAGCAGTACTTC.

The CDR3 here is CASSPTSMTYEQYF. The CDR3 DNA reads as TGTGCCAGCAGCCCGACATCGATGACCTACGAGCAGTACTTC. V and J are TRBV5-6 and TRBJ2-7; D gene unclear. Deletions cut 4 bases from V and 2 bases from J, with 13 bases between. The CDR3 has 14 amino acids. Germline V gene sequence: CDR1 SGHDT, CDR2 YYEEEE.

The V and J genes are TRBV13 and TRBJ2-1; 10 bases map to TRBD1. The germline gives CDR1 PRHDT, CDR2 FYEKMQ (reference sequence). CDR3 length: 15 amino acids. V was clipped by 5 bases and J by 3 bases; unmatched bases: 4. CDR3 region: CASSQGQGLYNEQFF. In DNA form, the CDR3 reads TGTGCCAGCAGCCAGGGACAGGGGCTCTACAATGAGCAGTTCTTC.

The CDR3 loop reads CASSAPRDDNEQFF. The CDR3 nucleotides are TGTGCCAGTAGTGCTCCCCGGGACGACAATGAGCAGTTCTTC. This chain links TRBV19 with TRBJ2-1; D is perhaps TRBD1 or TRBD2 (5 bases each). V lost 5 bases and J lost 5, with 13 bases in between. CDR3 length: 14 amino acids. Germline V gives CDR1 LNHDA, CDR2 SQIVND (reference sequence).

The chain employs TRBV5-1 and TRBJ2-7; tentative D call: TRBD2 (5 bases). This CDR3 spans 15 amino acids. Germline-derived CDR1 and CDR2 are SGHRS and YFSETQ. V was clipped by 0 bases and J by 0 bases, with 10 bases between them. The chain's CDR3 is CASSLGPADSYEQYF. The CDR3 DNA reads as TGCGCCAGCAGCTTGGGGCCAGCGGACTCCTACGAGCAGTACTTC. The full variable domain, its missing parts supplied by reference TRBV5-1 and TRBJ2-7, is KAGVTQTPRYLIKTRGQQVTLSCSPISGHRSVSWYQQTPGQGLQFLFEYFSETQRNKGNFPGRFSGRQFSNSRSEMNVSTLELGDSALYLCASSLGPADSYEQYFGPGTRLTVT.